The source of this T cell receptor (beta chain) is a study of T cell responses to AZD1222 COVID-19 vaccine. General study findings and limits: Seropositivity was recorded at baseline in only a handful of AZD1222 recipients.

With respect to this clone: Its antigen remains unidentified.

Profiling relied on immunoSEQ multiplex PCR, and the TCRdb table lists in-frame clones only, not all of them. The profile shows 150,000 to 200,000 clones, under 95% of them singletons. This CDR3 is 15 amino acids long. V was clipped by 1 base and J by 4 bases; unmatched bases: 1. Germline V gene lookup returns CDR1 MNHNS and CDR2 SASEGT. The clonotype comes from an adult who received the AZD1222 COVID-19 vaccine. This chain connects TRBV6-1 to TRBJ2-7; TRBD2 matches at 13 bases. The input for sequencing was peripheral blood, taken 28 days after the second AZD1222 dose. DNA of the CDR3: TGTGCCAGCAGTGAAGGGACTAGCGGGGGATACGAGCAGTACTTC. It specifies CASSEGTSGGYEQYF.